The 8 T cell receptor beta chains listed next were all sequenced from one sample in a study of blood T cell repertoires in COVID-19. The data were produced by immunoSEQ multiplex PCR, yet TCRdb's version contains in-frame clones alone and is incomplete. The sample lists about 130,000 clones, 75% to 85% occurring once. The material sequenced was peripheral blood. The receptors shown here come from a woman between 45 and 60 years old with acute or convalescent COVID-19.

The chain combines TRBV2 with TRBJ2-2; D not resolved. In germline, CDR1 is SNHLY, CDR2 FYNNEI. Trimming shortened V by 6 bases and J by 6 bases, and 5 bases separated the two germline ends. This CDR3 region has 11 residues. The CDR3 reads CASSLSGELFF. For the CDR3, the DNA is TGTGCCAGCAGCCTCTCCGGGGAGCTGTTTTTT.

The chain combines TRBV3-1 (or the pseudogene TRBV3-2) with TRBJ1-1; D is uncertain. Per the germline V gene, CDR1 is LGHDT and CDR2 is YNNKEL (reference sequence). V lost 2 bases, J lost 4 bases, and 8 bases lay in between. CDR3 size: 13 residues. This chain's CDR3 is CASSQPQRTEAFF. CDR3 sequence (DNA): TGTGCCAGCAGCCAACCGCAGCGCACTGAAGCTTTCTTT.

The genes are TRBV4-1 and TRBJ2-5, with D tentatively TRBD1 (6 bases). V was cut by 3 bases and J by 1 base, with 15 bases left in between. The germline CDR1 and CDR2 sequences are MGHRA and YSYEKL. This CDR3 region has 16 residues. CDR3 sequence: CASSQNNRGFQETQYF. CDR3 DNA: TGCGCCAGCAGCCAGAATAATAGGGGGTTCCAAGAGACCCAGTACTTC.

The chain links TRBV29-1 to TRBJ2-1; 8 nucleotides align to TRBD2. This CDR3 is 14 amino acids long. With V trimmed by 2 bases and J by 3 bases, 3 bases remained unmatched. Germline values: CDR1 SQVTM, CDR2 ANQGSEA. The CDR3 region is CSVEYGGVYNEQFF. CDR3 coding DNA: TGCAGCGTTGAATACGGGGGGGTCTACAATGAGCAGTTCTTC.

V is TRBV6-1 and J is TRBJ1-6; D not certain. The germline CDR1 and CDR2 sequences are MNHNS and SASEGT. This CDR3 has 15 amino acids. The V end was cut by 6 bases, the J end by 10 bases, with 19 bases between. The DNA for the CDR3 is TGTGCCAGCAGCGACACACGGGGAGTTAGGTCACCCCTCCACTTT. Translating gives CASSDTRGVRSPLHF.

This clone was recorded only once. The chain combines TRBV28 with TRBJ2-7; D perhaps matches TRBD2 (5 bases). The CDR3 runs to 14 residues. V lost 5 bases, J lost 3 bases, and 14 bases lay in between. Germline V gene sequence: CDR1 MDHEN, CDR2 SYDVKM. The CDR3 DNA is TGTGCCAGCAGTCCCCGACTACCCGTCTACGAGCAGTACTTC. It translates to CASSPRLPVYEQYF.

The genes are TRBV5-1 and TRBJ1-4, with D tentatively TRBD1 (5 bases). V lost 7 bases and J 2 bases, leaving 15 bases between the germline ends. The V gene's germline CDR1 is SGHRS and CDR2 YFSETQ. The CDR3 has 15 residues. The CDR3, as DNA: TGCGCCAGCGCCTCCGGGGGTTCGACTAATGAAAAACTGTTTTTT. This encodes CASASGGSTNEKLFF.

In its sample, this clone was seen a few times. The rearrangement joins TRBV19 to TRBJ2-1; TRBD1 agrees at 7 bases. Germline trimming cut 7 bases from V and 6 bases from J; bases unmatched to any gene: 6. The length of the CDR3 is 13 residues. Germline CDR1 LNHDA, CDR2 SQIVND (reference sequence). The CDR3 sequence: CASKMNRGNEQFF. The CDR3 region has the DNA TGTGCCAGTAAAATGAACAGGGGCAATGAGCAGTTCTTC.